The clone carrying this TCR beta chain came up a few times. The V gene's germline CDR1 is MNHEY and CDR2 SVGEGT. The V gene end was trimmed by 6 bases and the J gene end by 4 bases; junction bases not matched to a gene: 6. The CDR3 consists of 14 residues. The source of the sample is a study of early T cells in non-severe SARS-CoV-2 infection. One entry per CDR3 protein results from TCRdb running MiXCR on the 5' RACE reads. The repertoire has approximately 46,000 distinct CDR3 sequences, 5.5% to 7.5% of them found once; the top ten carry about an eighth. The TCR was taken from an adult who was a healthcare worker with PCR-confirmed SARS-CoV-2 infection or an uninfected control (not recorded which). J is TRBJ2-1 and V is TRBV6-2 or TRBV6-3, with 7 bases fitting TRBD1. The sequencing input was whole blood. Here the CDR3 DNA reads TGTGCCAGCAGAGCCGGGACAGATTACAATGAGCAGTTCTTC. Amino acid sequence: CASRAGTDYNEQFF.